This is a list of T cell receptor beta chains from one sample in a study of cytomegalovirus exposure and HLA in healthy donors. Data came from immunoSEQ multiplex PCR; TCRdb stores just in-frame clones and leaves some out. The sample has approximately 130,000 clones, roughly 9% seen once. The sequenced sample was PBMCs. The receptors were gathered from a woman between 40 and 50 years old in good health and CMV-seropositive. CDR3s include the opening cysteine and the closing phenylalanine or tryptophan. A D gene is named only where the DNA matches it firmly. Rows give clone size only sometimes, using once, few, many, or a class for an expanded clone.

D: TRBD1; V: TRBV2; size: NA; J: TRBJ1-4; DNA: TGTGCCAGCAGAAGGGACAGTGGATCCTTGAATGAAAAACTGTTTTTT; CDR3: CASRRDSGSLNEKLFF
D: NA; V: TRBV19; size: few; J: TRBJ1-5; DNA: TGTGCCAGTAGCTCGACACCGCGGGGGCCCCAGCATTTT; CDR3: CASSSTPRGPQHF
D: TRBD1; V: TRBV27; size: few; J: TRBJ2-7; DNA: TGTGCCAGCGGCTCCGGGACAGCCTATTCCTACGAGCAGTACTTC; CDR3: CASGSGTAYSYEQYF
D: NA; V: TRBV5-8; size: NA; J: TRBJ2-3; DNA: TGTGCCAGCAGCTGGGGGGGGCCAGATACGCAGTATTTT; CDR3: CASSWGGPDTQYF
D: TRBD2; V: TRBV7-6; size: few; J: TRBJ2-5; DNA: TGTGCCAGCAGCTTGCGGACTAGCGTGGAGACCCAGTACTTC; CDR3: CASSLRTSVETQYF
D: TRBD2; V: TRBV4-1; size: few; J: TRBJ2-5; DNA: TGCGCCAGCAGCCTCCTACTAGCGGGGGGACAAGAGACCCAGTACTTC; CDR3: CASSLLLAGGQETQYF
D: TRBD2; V: TRBV19; size: few; J: TRBJ2-7; DNA: TGTGCCACCTCCTTGGCGGGGGGGCTCGAGCAGTACTTC; CDR3: CATSLAGGLEQYF
D: NA; V: TRBV7-9; size: few; J: TRBJ2-3; DNA: TGTGCCAGCAGCTTTCCCAAAGGGGGGGCCGGAGATACGCAGTATTTT; CDR3: CASSFPKGGAGDTQYF
D: TRBD1; V: TRBV7-6; size: few; J: TRBJ1-2; DNA: TGTGCCAGCAGCTTAATCCCCGCAGGGGGCGAAGGGTATGGCTACACCTTC; CDR3: CASSLIPAGGEGYGYTF
D: NA; V: TRBV5-8; size: NA; J: TRBJ2-7; DNA: TGTGCCAGCAGGAGGAGCTCCTACGAGCAGTACTTC; CDR3: CASRRSSYEQYF
D: NA; V: TRBV6-6; size: few; J: TRBJ2-1; DNA: TGTGCCAGCAGGAGGACAGTAAATGAGCAGTTCTTC; CDR3: CASRRTVNEQFF
D: NA; V: TRBV14; size: few; J: TRBJ1-6; DNA: TGTGCCAGCAGCCAAGTTTTGGGACTGTATAATTCACCCCTCCACTTT; CDR3: CASSQVLGLYNSPLHF
D: TRBD2; V: TRBV5-1; size: few; J: TRBJ2-7; DNA: TGCGCCAGCAGCTTGGGCGGCGGGGGGTCCAACGAGCAGTACTTC; CDR3: CASSLGGGGSNEQYF
D: NA; V: TRBV5-1; size: few; J: TRBJ2-7; DNA: TGCGCCAGCAGCTTGGTTGGGACCGGGACACTAACCTACGAGCAGTACTTC; CDR3: CASSLVGTGTLTYEQYF
D: NA; V: TRBV30; size: NA; J: TRBJ2-7; DNA: TGTGCCTGGAGGGGGGGGGCCAATTACGAGCAGTACTTC; CDR3: CAWRGGANYEQYF
D: NA; V: TRBV6-1; size: NA; J: TRBJ1-1; DNA: TGTGCCAGCAGTGAAATTGGGGGGATAGGAGCTTTCTTT; CDR3: CASSEIGGIGAFF
D: TRBD2; V: TRBV5-1; size: few; J: TRBJ2-1; DNA: TGCGCCAGCAAAGGACTAGTGCCTGACGATGAGCAGTTCTTC; CDR3: CASKGLVPDDEQFF
D: NA; V: TRBV12-5; size: NA; J: TRBJ2-7; DNA: TGTGCTAGTGGTTCTCCTACTTCCACCTACGAGCAGTACTTC; CDR3: CASGSPTSTYEQYF
D: NA; V: TRBV5-6; size: NA; J: TRBJ2-3; DNA: TGTGCCAGCAGCTTGGTTCTAGGAGGCACAGATACGCAGTATTTT; CDR3: CASSLVLGGTDTQYF
D: NA; V: TRBV10-3; size: NA; J: TRBJ2-2; DNA: TGTGCCATAGGTCAGGGATCCCTCGGGGAGCTGTTTTTT; CDR3: CAIGQGSLGELFF
D: NA; V: TRBV19; size: few; J: TRBJ1-1; DNA: TGTGCCAGTTCTCTGGCGAACACTGAAGCTTTCTTT; CDR3: CASSLANTEAFF
D: TRBD1; V: TRBV2; size: few; J: TRBJ1-2; DNA: TGTGCCAGCAGTTTAGACAGGGAGGCTGGCTACACCTTC; CDR3: CASSLDREAGYTF
D: NA; V: TRBV19; size: NA; J: TRBJ2-1; DNA: TGTGCCAGTAGTACAGGCTTCGGAAATCTTTACAATGAGCAGTTCTTC; CDR3: CASSTGFGNLYNEQFF
D: TRBD1; V: TRBV30; size: few; J: TRBJ1-2; DNA: TGTGCCTGGAGTGTCCAGGGGGAGGTCGGGTACACCTTC; CDR3: CAWSVQGEVGYTF
D: TRBD1; V: TRBV27; size: many; J: TRBJ2-7; DNA: TGTGCCAGCAGTGCGACAGGGGTCGAGCAGTACTTC; CDR3: CASSATGVEQYF
D: TRBD2; V: TRBV27; size: few; J: TRBJ2-1; DNA: TGTGCCAGCAGTTTAAGTGGCGGGGGGCACTACAATGAGCAGTTCTTC; CDR3: CASSLSGGGHYNEQFF